The 2 T cell receptor beta chains presented below share a single source sample, sequenced in a study of sequential checkpoint blockade in melanoma. Sample treatment: randomized to nivolumab then ipilimumab (arm A) or the reverse (arm B). The data were produced by immunoSEQ multiplex PCR, yet TCRdb's version contains in-frame clones alone and is incomplete. The table records around 2,000 clones, 30% of them present only once. The sample in question was tumor tissue (inferred from file names), obtained from a patient given nivolumab and ipilimumab in sequence. The source of these receptors is a human donor with melanoma.

This clone was counted a few times. This rearrangement joins TRBV11-3 to TRBJ2-3, with TRBD1 as a possible D gene (6 bases). V was trimmed by 3 bases and J by 6 bases, leaving 13 bases between them. The CDR3 totals 14 residues. Germline assignment: CDR1 SGHNT and CDR2 YENEEA. This CDR3 is CASSFADSRDTQYF. For the CDR3, the DNA is TGTGCCAGCAGCTTCGCGGACAGCCGCGATACGCAGTATTTT.

This clone is classed as medium-sized (0.01 to 0.1%). The chain joins TRBV28 to TRBJ2-7; TRBD2 is a possible D gene (6 bases). Trimming took 6 bases from V and 3 from J, leaving 18 bases between them. CDR3 length: 15 amino acids. CDR1 MDHEN and CDR2 SYDVKM come from the germline V gene. The CDR3, as DNA: TGTGCCAGCAGCCTGCTAGGCGGGGATCTCTACGAGCAGTACTTC. It encodes CASSLLGGDLYEQYF.